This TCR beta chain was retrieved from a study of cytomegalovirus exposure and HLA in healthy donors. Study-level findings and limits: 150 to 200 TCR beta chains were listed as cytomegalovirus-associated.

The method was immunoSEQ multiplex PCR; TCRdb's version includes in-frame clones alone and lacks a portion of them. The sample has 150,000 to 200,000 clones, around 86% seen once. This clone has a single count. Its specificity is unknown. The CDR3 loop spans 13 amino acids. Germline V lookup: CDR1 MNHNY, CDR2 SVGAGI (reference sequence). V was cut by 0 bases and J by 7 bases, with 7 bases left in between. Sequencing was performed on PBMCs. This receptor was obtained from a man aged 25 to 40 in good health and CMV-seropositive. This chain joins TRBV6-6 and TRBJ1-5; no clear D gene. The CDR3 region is CASSYSTLQPQHF. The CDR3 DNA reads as TGTGCCAGCAGTTACTCGACACTACAGCCCCAGCATTTT.